This T cell receptor (beta chain) was recovered during a study of OX40 agonist ivuxolimab in advanced cancers. General study points: Among the lowest peripheral clonal expansion occurred in 0.1-3.0 mg/kg partial responders.

Comments on this clone: Its target is not known.

The protocol was immunoSEQ multiplex PCR, while the TCRdb copy is restricted to in-frame clones and leaves out a portion. Of 50,000 to 75,000 clones listed, 80% to 90% are singletons. Sequenced material: CD4+ or CD8+ T cells sorted from blood, taken in a trial of the OX40 agonist ivuxolimab. This sequence originates from an adult with an advanced solid tumor such as melanoma, head and neck, liver or kidney cancer.

The CDR3, as DNA: TGTGCCAGCAGCGCGGGACTGCAAAACATTCAGTACTTC. Its translation: CASSAGLQNIQYF. The chain joins TRBV11-2 to TRBJ2-4, with D maybe TRBD2 (6 bases). V was cut by 5 bases and J by 5 bases, with 10 bases left in between. The CDR3 runs 13 residues. The V gene's germline CDR1 is SGHAT and CDR2 FQNNGV.